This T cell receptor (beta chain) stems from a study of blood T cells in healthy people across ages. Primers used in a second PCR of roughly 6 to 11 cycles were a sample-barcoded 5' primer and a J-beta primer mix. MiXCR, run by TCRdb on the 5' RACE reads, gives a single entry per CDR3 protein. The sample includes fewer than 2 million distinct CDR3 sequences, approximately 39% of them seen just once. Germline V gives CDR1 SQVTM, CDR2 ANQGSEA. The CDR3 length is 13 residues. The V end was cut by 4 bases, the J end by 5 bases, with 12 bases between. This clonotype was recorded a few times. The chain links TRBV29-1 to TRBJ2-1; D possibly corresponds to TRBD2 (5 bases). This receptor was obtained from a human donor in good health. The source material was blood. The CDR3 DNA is TGCAGCGTTGCGGAGGACGTGAACAATGAGCAGTTCTTC. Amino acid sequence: CSVAEDVNNEQFF.